Presented here are 32 T cell receptor beta chains from one specimen sequenced in a study of blood T cell repertoires in COVID-19. Generated by immunoSEQ multiplex PCR, the TCRdb table keeps only in-frame clones and is missing some. The sample consists of around 310,000 clones, 89% of them appearing once. The sample comprised PBMCs or T cells enriched from blood (not recorded which). Receptor source: a woman aged 40 to 55 who had recovered from COVID-19.

J is TRBJ1-6 and V is TRBV6-5, with D possibly being TRBD1 (5 bases). The CDR3 has 13 residues. CDR1 and CDR2 (germline): MNHEY, SVGAGI. Trimming stripped 6 bases from V and 5 bases from J, with 8 bases between. In DNA form, the CDR3 reads TGTGCCAGCAGACAGACAGATAATTCACCCCTCCACTTT. Its translation is CASRQTDNSPLHF.

The chain combines TRBV18 with TRBJ2-1; 10 positions match TRBD2. The CDR3 has 13 residues. After removal of 6 bases from V and 7 bases from J, the junction contained 3 bases not matched to a gene. The germline CDR1 and CDR2 sequences are KGHSH and LQKENI. The CDR3 loop reads CASSSGRSNEQFF. The CDR3 nucleotides are TGTGCCAGCTCTAGCGGGAGGAGTAATGAGCAGTTCTTC.

V gene TRBV5-5 combines with J gene TRBJ1-2, with D possibly being TRBD1 (5 bases). Trimming left V 0 bases short and J 3 bases short, with 9 bases between. This CDR3 comprises 14 residues. Germline loops: CDR1 SGHKS, CDR2 YYEKEE (reference sequence). The CDR3 nucleotides read TGTGCCAGCAGCTTGGACAGGATACACTATGGCTACACCTTC. This encodes CASSLDRIHYGYTF.

V is TRBV15 and J is TRBJ1-5; tentative D call: TRBD1 (5 bases). Deletions cut 4 bases from V and 7 bases from J, with 17 bases between. The CDR3 extends over 15 amino acids. From germline, CDR1 is LNHNV and CDR2 YYDKDF (reference sequence). The CDR3 DNA sequence: TGTGCCACCAGCAAAATAGTCTCGGGGGGACAGCCCCAGCATTTT. Residues: CATSKIVSGGQPQHF.

The rearrangement joins TRBV7-9 to TRBJ2-2, with D possibly TRBD1 on 7 matching bases. With 5 bases removed from V and 2 bases from J, the gap between germline ends came to 12 bases. From germline, CDR1 is SEHNR and CDR2 FQNEAQ (reference sequence). The CDR3 runs to 15 residues. The CDR3 loop is CASSQGGLNTGELFF. CDR3 nucleotide sequence: TGTGCCAGCAGCCAGGGGGGCCTCAACACCGGGGAGCTGTTTTTT.

The chain couples TRBV24-1 to TRBJ2-5, with TRBD1 matching 7 bases. CDR1 is KGHDR, CDR2 SFDVKD, per germline. The CDR3 length is 15 residues. V lost 1 base to trimming and J lost 5 bases; unmatched junction nucleotides: 6. DNA for the CDR3: TGTGCCACCAGTGATTTCAGGGGGTCGGGGGAGACCCAGTACTTC. Translated: CATSDFRGSGETQYF.

This sequence joins TRBV3-1 (or the pseudogene TRBV3-2) and TRBJ1-5; D perhaps matches TRBD1 (6 bases). V was cut by 5 bases and J by 4 bases, with 12 bases left in between. The CDR3 has 14 residues. Germline CDR1 reads LGHDT; CDR2 reads YNNKEL (reference sequence). DNA of the CDR3: TGTGCCAGCAGCGAAACAGGGAAGAATCAGCCCCAGCATTTT. Translating it yields CASSETGKNQPQHF.

The rearrangement links TRBV4-3 to TRBJ1-4; D perhaps matches TRBD1 (6 bases). This CDR3 has 16 residues. Germline CDR1 and CDR2: LGHNA and YSLEER. V gave up 1 base and J gave up 2 bases, with 11 bases separating them. CDR3 sequence: CASSQAGGLTNEKLFF. CDR3 DNA sequence: TGCGCCAGCAGCCAAGCCGGGGGGCTCACTAATGAAAAACTGTTTTTT.

DNA for the CDR3: TGTGCCAGCAGCTTATTCGGCATAAAGGCGGGGGGGCCAGGGACCCAGTACTTC. Its protein product is CASSLFGIKAGGPGTQYF. The rearrangement links TRBV7-2 to TRBJ2-5; 9 positions match TRBD2. Germline V gene data show CDR1 as SGHTA and CDR2 as FQGNSA. CDR3 length: 18 amino acids. Germline trimming cut 2 bases from V and 7 bases from J; bases unmatched to any gene: 17.

The chain carries TRBV3-1 (or the pseudogene TRBV3-2) and TRBJ1-2; TRBD1 matches at 10 bases. V was pared by 4 bases and J by 2 bases, with 4 bases of the junction left unmatched. This CDR3 spans 15 amino acids. Germline V lookup: CDR1 LGHDT, CDR2 YNNKEL (reference sequence). The CDR3 bases are TGTGCCAGCAGCCCTCTGGGACAGGGGAACTATGGCTACACCTTC. Translation gives CASSPLGQGNYGYTF.

V is TRBV29-1 and J is TRBJ2-1, with TRBD2 matching over 8 bases. Germline-derived CDR1 and CDR2 are SQVTM and ANQGSEA. The CDR3 is made up of 13 amino acids. Losses at the gene ends were 2 bases for V and 11 bases for J; bases not matched to a gene: 8. In DNA form, the CDR3 reads TGCAGCGTTGAACCTAGCGGGTCCTCCAAGCAGTTCTTC. Translating gives CSVEPSGSSKQFF.

The rearrangement uses TRBV10-2 and TRBJ2-5; TRBD1 agrees at 7 bases. The junction had 6 bases not matched to a gene; V was cut back by 4 bases and J by 1 base. The CDR3 is 15 residues long. Germline CDR1 is WSHSY and CDR2 is SAAADI. The CDR3 bases are TGCGCCAGCAGTGGCTCGGACAGGCCCCAAGAGACCCAGTACTTC. Protein sequence: CASSGSDRPQETQYF.

This chain joins TRBV5-4 and TRBJ2-1; 7 bases are shared with TRBD1. The germline CDR1 and CDR2 sequences are SGHNT and YYREEE (reference sequence). The length of the CDR3 is 15 residues. The junction had 5 bases not matched to a gene; V was cut back by 1 base and J by 4 bases. CDR3: CASSLRQGNYNEQFF. The CDR3 DNA reads as TGTGCCAGCAGCTTGAGACAGGGCAATTACAATGAGCAGTTCTTC.

The genes are TRBV24-1 and TRBJ2-3, with 7 bases fitting TRBD2. Germline CDR1 KGHDR, CDR2 SFDVKD. The J segment lost 0 bases and the V segment lost 10 bases, leaving 6 bases of the junction unmatched. The CDR3 has 14 residues. CDR3 in amino acids: CATGGFPSTDTQYF. The CDR3 DNA sequence: TGTGCCACGGGGGGGTTTCCTAGCACAGATACGCAGTATTTT.

The rearrangement joins TRBV27 to TRBJ2-7, with D possibly matching TRBD1 (5 bases). V dropped 2 bases and J dropped 2 bases, with 10 bases sitting between them. Germline V lookup: CDR1 MNHEY, CDR2 SMNVEV (reference sequence). The CDR3 totals 14 residues. The chain's CDR3 is CASSLTGRAYEQYF. CDR3 in DNA: TGTGCCAGCAGTTTAACGGGCAGGGCCTACGAGCAGTACTTC.

A single count supports this clone. The chain is built from TRBV19 and TRBJ1-5; TRBD1 matches 12 bases. The CDR3 runs 16 residues. The germline gives CDR1 LNHDA, CDR2 SQIVND (reference sequence). The ends lost 3 bases at V and 4 bases at J; junction bases unmatched: 4. CDR3 loop: CASSIGTGGINQPQHF. The CDR3 region has the DNA TGTGCCAGTAGTATTGGGACAGGGGGCATTAATCAGCCCCAGCATTTT.

The V and J genes are TRBV28 and TRBJ1-6; D uncertain. Germline CDR1 reads MDHEN; CDR2 reads SYDVKM. CDR3 length: 14 amino acids. V lost 7 bases to trimming and J lost 8 bases, with 15 bases between them. The DNA for the CDR3 is TGTGCCAGCACTTCACTTATCACTGATTCACCCCTCCACTTT. Translating it yields CASTSLITDSPLHF.

The chain couples TRBV7-2 to TRBJ2-3; 13 bases line up with TRBD2. Germline CDR1 SGHTA, CDR2 FQGNSA. This CDR3 is 16 amino acids long. Losses at the gene ends were 5 bases for V and 5 bases for J; bases not matched to a gene: 7. The CDR3 bases are TGTGCCAGCAGCCTATGGACTAGCGGGAGTCGAGATACGCAGTATTTT. Translating it yields CASSLWTSGSRDTQYF.

This clone has a handful of counts. The V and J genes are TRBV5-1 and TRBJ1-6, with a weak D call TRBD1 (6 bases). The germline V gene has CDR1 SGHRS and CDR2 YFSETQ. Trimming took 2 bases from V and 7 from J, leaving 16 bases between them. CDR3 length: 16 residues. In nucleotides, the CDR3 is TGCGCCAGCAGCTTTTCGAGGCAGGGGACAAATTCACCCCTCCACTTT. Translating it yields CASSFSRQGTNSPLHF.

This rearrangement joins TRBV29-1 to TRBJ1-2, with 9 nucleotides matching TRBD1. Germline trimming cut 2 bases from V and 7 bases from J; bases unmatched to any gene: 5. Germline V gene lookup returns CDR1 SQVTM and CDR2 ANQGSEA. CDR3 size: 13 residues. The CDR3 nucleotides are TGCAGCGTTGAAAAAGGGACAGGGTCTGGCTACACCTTC. Translated, it gives CSVEKGTGSGYTF.

The chain joins TRBV11-2 to TRBJ2-5, with 9 bases fitting TRBD1. Germline values: CDR1 SGHAT, CDR2 FQNNGV. The ends lost 7 bases at V and 1 base at J; junction bases unmatched: 13. This CDR3 has 17 residues. CDR3 DNA sequence: TGTGCCAGCAACGACTTCCCGGGACAGGGAACCCAAGAGACCCAGTACTTC. It codes for CASNDFPGQGTQETQYF.

This chain joins TRBV7-8 and TRBJ2-1; 8 nucleotides line up with TRBD1. The junction had 14 bases not matched to a gene; V was cut back by 4 bases and J by 9 bases. CDR3 length: 16 residues. In germline, CDR1 is SGHVS, CDR2 FQNEAQ. The CDR3 DNA reads TGTGCCAGCAGCTCGAAGGGGACAGGAACAAAGGGTGAGCAGTTCTTC. This codes for CASSSKGTGTKGEQFF.

This sequence joins TRBV11-2 and TRBJ2-1; 8 bases line up with TRBD1. CDR1 and CDR2 from the germline V gene are SGHAT and FQNNGV. V lost 2 bases and J lost 1; bases outside the gene matches: 4. This CDR3 region has 16 residues. The CDR3 nucleotides read TGTGCCAGCAGCTTACAAACAGGGGGGTCCTACAATGAGCAGTTCTTC. It is translated as CASSLQTGGSYNEQFF.

This clone was recorded once. The genes are TRBV7-3 and TRBJ2-7, with 11 bases identical to TRBD2. V lost 5 bases and J lost 8; bases outside the gene matches: 8. The CDR3 totals 14 residues. CDR1 and CDR2 from the germline V gene are SGHTA and FQGTGA. CDR3 nucleotide sequence: TGTGCCAGCAGCCCTTCCGGGACTAGCGGAAAGCAGTACTTC. Translating it yields CASSPSGTSGKQYF.

This clone has a single count. This chain joins TRBV18 and TRBJ1-6; TRBD1 aligns across 7 bases. The germline V gene has CDR1 KGHSH and CDR2 LQKENI. The length of the CDR3 is 14 residues. The junction had 5 bases not matched to a gene; V was cut back by 5 bases and J by 7 bases. CDR3 sequence: CASSSQGENSPLHF. As DNA, the CDR3 is TGTGCCAGCTCATCGCAGGGGGAAAATTCACCCCTCCACTTT.

The chain carries TRBV19 and TRBJ2-5; 9 bases are a match to TRBD2. V was clipped by 5 bases and J by 4 bases; unmatched bases: 11. This CDR3 region has 16 residues. CDR1 is LNHDA, CDR2 SQIVND, per germline (reference sequence). The CDR3 DNA is TGTGCCAGTAGTGCCTCCTTTAGCGGGGGAAGAGAGACCCAGTACTTC. Its translation is CASSASFSGGRETQYF.

The chain couples TRBV30 to TRBJ2-1, with a tentative D call TRBD1 (5 bases). This CDR3 contains 13 residues. V was trimmed by 2 bases and J by 2 bases, leaving 7 bases between them. Germline CDR1 and CDR2: GTSNPN and SVGIG (reference sequence). In DNA, the CDR3 is TGTGCCTGGAGTACAGGAACCTACAATGAGCAGTTCTTC. Amino acids: CAWSTGTYNEQFF.

This clone was found once. The chain combines TRBV19 with TRBJ1-2, with D tentatively TRBD1 (6 bases). The CDR3 covers 14 residues. Looked up from germline, CDR1 is LNHDA and CDR2 is SQIVND (reference sequence). Trimming pared 3 bases from V and 3 bases from J, leaving 11 bases between. CDR3 DNA sequence: TGTGCCAGTAGTATCATGGGGGCGCACTATGGCTACACCTTC. Amino acid sequence: CASSIMGAHYGYTF.

The V call is TRBV4-3, the J call TRBJ2-1, with D unclear. The CDR3 runs 16 residues. Trimming took 0 bases from V and 2 from J, leaving 11 bases between them. The germline V gene has CDR1 LGHNA and CDR2 YSLEER. CDR3 amino acids: CASSQDRLIPYNEQFF. The CDR3 DNA is TGCGCCAGCAGCCAAGATCGACTCATACCCTACAATGAGCAGTTCTTC.

The rearrangement links TRBV18 to TRBJ2-7, with TRBD2 matching over 9 bases. Germline V gives CDR1 KGHSH, CDR2 LQKENI. The CDR3 has 13 residues. The junction had 1 base not matched to a gene; V was cut back by 3 bases and J by 4 bases. The CDR3 is CASSPLAGYEQYF. In DNA form, the CDR3 reads TGTGCCAGCTCACCCCTAGCGGGGTACGAGCAGTACTTC.

V is TRBV6-5 and J is TRBJ1-2; possibly TRBD1 for D (6 bases). CDR1 MNHEY and CDR2 SVGAGI come from the germline V gene. V lost 3 bases and J 8 bases, leaving 10 bases between the germline ends. The CDR3 extends over 12 amino acids. The CDR3 bases are TGTGCCAGCAGTTATTCAGACAGGGGCTACACCTTC. Protein sequence: CASSYSDRGYTF.

This chain links TRBV7-2 with TRBJ2-7, with TRBD2 matching 10 bases. This CDR3 is built from 14 residues. J was trimmed by 3 bases and V by 5 bases; bases with no gene match: 4. CDR1 is SGHTA and CDR2 is FQGNSA in the germline V gene. The CDR3 sequence is CASSHGLADYEQYF. CDR3 bases: TGTGCCAGCAGCCATGGACTAGCGGACTACGAGCAGTACTTC.